This T cell receptor beta chain appears in the sequencing data of a study of shared clonotypes between healthy human individuals. Study-level information: The plates for each donor numbered three CD4 naive, three CD4 memory, two CD8 naive and one CD8 memory. Study-wide points: The sharing of 5% to 5.5% of naive CD4 clonotypes was seen across a handful of donors. Limited genetic and exposure-history diversity came from having few donors.

Trimming removed 7 bases at V and 2 bases at J, with 16 bases between. This CDR3 has 15 residues. CDR1 SGHAT and CDR2 FQNNGV come from the germline V gene. As for this clone: Its antigen is currently unknown.

At deep level, the assay was performed. Profiled with immunoSEQ multiplex PCR; TCRdb holds only in-frame clones, not every one. The table has roughly 590,000 clones, roughly 95% seen once. Naive CD8 cells, CD45RO-negative and positively selected for CCR7, excluded terminally differentiated effector memory CD45RA+ cells. The TCR sequence derives from a woman aged 25-40 years in good health. The V and J genes are TRBV11-2 and TRBJ2-3; possibly TRBD2 for D (6 bases). Sequencing was carried out using naive CD8+ T cells sorted from blood. CDR3: CASTDLAAATDTQYF. CDR3 in DNA: TGTGCCAGCACCGACTTAGCGGCCGCCACAGATACGCAGTATTTT.